This paragraph reports one TCR beta chain. The data are from a study of T cell changes during pregnancy in multiple sclerosis. TCRdb's copy holds only in-frame clones and misses some; the assay was immunoSEQ multiplex PCR. The table lists 50,000 to 70,000 clones, roughly 89% of them singletons. The ends lost 5 bases at V and 7 bases at J; junction bases unmatched: 7. The CDR3 spans 15 residues. Germline CDR1 reads SNHLY; CDR2 reads FYNNEI. The J gene is TRBJ2-1, the V gene TRBV2; TRBD2 matches at 11 bases. This sample comprised peripheral blood, obtained in the second trimester of pregnancy. This TCR was recovered from a female donor with multiple sclerosis, enrolled in a pregnancy study. In DNA, the CDR3 is TGTGCCAGCAGTTCCGGGACTAGCGGAGGGAATGAGCAGTTCTTC. It yields the protein CASSSGTSGGNEQFF.